The source of this T cell receptor (beta chain) is a study of blood T cells in healthy people across ages. This CDR3 is 14 amino acids long. The germline CDR1 and CDR2 sequences are DFQATT and SNEGSKA (reference sequence). This clonotype occurred a few times. Alongside a J-beta primer mix, a sample-barcoded 5' primer served in a second PCR lasting about 7 to 11 cycles. One entry per CDR3 protein, called by TCRdb with MiXCR from the 5' RACE reads. This table has about 810,000 distinct CDR3 sequences, 35% to 40% appearing once. This rearrangement joins TRBV20-1 to TRBJ2-4; tentatively, D is TRBD2 (6 bases). The J call may be incorrect, as the DNA end agrees better with TRBJ2-7. Source material: blood. The TCR was taken from a man aged 18 to 35 in good health. CDR3 in amino acids: CSAREAGRLTEQYF. CDR3 DNA sequence: TGCAGTGCTAGAGAGGCGGGGCGGTTAACCGAGCAGTACTTC.